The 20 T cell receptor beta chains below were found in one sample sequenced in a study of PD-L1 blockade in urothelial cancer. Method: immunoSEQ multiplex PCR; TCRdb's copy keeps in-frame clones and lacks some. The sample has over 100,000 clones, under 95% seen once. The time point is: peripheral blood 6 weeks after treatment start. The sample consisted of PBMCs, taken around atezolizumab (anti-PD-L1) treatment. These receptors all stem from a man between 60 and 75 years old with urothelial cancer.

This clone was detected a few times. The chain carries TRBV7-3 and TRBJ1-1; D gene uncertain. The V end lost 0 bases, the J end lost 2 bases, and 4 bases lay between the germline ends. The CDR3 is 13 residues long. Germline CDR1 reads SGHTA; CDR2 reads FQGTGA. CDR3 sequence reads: CASSLTSNTEAFF. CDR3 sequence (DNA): TGTGCCAGCAGCTTAACGAGTAACACTGAAGCTTTCTTT.

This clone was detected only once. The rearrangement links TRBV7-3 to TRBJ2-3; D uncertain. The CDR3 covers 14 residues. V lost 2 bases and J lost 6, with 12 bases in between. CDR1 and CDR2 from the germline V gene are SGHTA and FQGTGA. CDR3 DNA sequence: TGTGCCAGCAGCTTAGGAGTAGGTGCGGATACGCAGTATTTT. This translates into CASSLGVGADTQYF.

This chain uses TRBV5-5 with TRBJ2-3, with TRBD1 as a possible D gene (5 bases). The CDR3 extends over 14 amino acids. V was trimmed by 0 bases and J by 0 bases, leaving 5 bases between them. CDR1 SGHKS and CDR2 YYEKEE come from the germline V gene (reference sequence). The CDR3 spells CASSLGQSTDTQYF. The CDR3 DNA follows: TGTGCCAGCAGCTTGGGACAGAGCACAGATACGCAGTATTTT.

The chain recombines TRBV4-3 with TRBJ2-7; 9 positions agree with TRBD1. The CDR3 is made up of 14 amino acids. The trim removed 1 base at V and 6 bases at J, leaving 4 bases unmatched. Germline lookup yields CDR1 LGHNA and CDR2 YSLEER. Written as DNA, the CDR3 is TGCGCCAGCAGCCAAGGGGACAGGGCACCCGAGCAGTACTTC. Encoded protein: CASSQGDRAPEQYF.

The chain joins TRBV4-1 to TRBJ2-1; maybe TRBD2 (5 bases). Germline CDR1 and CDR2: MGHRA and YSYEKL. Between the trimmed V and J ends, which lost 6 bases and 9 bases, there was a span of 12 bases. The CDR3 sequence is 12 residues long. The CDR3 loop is CASSPSGGEQFF. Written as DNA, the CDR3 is TGCGCCAGCAGTCCCAGCGGCGGTGAGCAGTTCTTC.

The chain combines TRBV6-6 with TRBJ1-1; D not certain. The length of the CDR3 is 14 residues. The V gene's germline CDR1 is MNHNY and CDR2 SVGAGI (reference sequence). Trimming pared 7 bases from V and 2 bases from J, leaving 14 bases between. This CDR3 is CASKREPANTEAFF. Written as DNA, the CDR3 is TGTGCCAGCAAAAGGGAGCCTGCAAACACTGAAGCTTTCTTT.

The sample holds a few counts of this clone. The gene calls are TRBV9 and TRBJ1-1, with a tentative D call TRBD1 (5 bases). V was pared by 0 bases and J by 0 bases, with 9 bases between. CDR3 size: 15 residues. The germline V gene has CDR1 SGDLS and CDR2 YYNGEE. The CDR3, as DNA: TGTGCCAGCAGCGTAGTGGAGGGGTTGAACACTGAAGCTTTCTTT. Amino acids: CASSVVEGLNTEAFF.

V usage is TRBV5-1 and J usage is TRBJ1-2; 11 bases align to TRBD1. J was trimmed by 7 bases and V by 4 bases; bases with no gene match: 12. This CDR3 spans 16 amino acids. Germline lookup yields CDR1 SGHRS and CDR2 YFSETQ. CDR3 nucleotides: TGCGCCAGCAGCGAAGGACAGGGGGCGCATCTCGGTGGCTACACCTTC. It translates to CASSEGQGAHLGGYTF.

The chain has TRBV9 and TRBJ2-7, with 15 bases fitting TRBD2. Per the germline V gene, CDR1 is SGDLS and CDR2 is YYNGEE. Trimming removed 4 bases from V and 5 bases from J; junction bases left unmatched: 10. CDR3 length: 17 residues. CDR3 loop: CASSPGTSGGLDHEQYF. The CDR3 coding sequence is TGTGCCAGCAGCCCGGGGACTAGCGGGGGGTTGGATCACGAGCAGTACTTC.

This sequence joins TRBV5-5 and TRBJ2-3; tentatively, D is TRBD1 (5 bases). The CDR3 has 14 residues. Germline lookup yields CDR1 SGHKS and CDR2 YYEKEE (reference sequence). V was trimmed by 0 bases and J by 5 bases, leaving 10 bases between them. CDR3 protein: CASSLEGPQDTQYF. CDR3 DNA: TGTGCCAGCAGCTTGGAGGGGCCGCAAGATACGCAGTATTTT.

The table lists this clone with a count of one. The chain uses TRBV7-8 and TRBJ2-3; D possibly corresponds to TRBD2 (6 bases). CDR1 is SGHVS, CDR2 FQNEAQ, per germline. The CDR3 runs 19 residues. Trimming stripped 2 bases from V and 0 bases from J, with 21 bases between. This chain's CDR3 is CASSLLVGGRERSTDTQYF. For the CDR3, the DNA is TGTGCCAGCAGCTTACTGGTGGGAGGACGGGAGAGGAGCACAGATACGCAGTATTTT.

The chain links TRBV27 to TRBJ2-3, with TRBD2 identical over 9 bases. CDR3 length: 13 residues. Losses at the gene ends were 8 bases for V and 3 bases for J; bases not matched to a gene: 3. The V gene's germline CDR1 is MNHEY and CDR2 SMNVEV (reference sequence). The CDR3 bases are TGTGCCAGCGCCCTAGCGGGGACAGATACGCAGTATTTT. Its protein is CASALAGTDTQYF.

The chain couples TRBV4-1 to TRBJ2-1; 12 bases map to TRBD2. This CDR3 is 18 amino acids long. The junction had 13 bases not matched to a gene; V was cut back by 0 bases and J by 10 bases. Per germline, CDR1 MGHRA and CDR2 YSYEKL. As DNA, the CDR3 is TGCGCCAGCAGCCAAGATGGGTACGGGACTAGCGGGCCGAGCGAGCAGTTCTTC. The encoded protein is CASSQDGYGTSGPSEQFF.

The CDR3 here is CASSPTDGLAGKDTQYF. The DNA of the CDR3 is TGTGCCAGCTCACCGACTGATGGACTAGCGGGGAAAGATACGCAGTATTTT. The chain is built from TRBV18 and TRBJ2-3, with TRBD2 identical over 12 bases. J was trimmed by 5 bases and V by 3 bases; bases with no gene match: 9. CDR1 KGHSH and CDR2 LQKENI come from the germline V gene. CDR3 length: 17 amino acids.

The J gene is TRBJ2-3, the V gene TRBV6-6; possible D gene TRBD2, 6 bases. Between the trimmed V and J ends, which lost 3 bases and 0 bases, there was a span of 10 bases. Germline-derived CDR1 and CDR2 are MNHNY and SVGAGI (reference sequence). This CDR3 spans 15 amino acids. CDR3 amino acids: CASSYMAGSTDTQYF. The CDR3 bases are TGTGCCAGCAGTTATATGGCGGGAAGCACAGATACGCAGTATTTT.

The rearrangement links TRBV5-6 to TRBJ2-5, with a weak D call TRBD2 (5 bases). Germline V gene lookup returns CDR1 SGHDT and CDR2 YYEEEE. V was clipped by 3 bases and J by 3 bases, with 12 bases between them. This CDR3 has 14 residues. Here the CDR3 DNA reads TGTGCCAGCAGCTCCCGTTCGAGGGAAGAGACCCAGTACTTC. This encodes CASSSRSREETQYF.

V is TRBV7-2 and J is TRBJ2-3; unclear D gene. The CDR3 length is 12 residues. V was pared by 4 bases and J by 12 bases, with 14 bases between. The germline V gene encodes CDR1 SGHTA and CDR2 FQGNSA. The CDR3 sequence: CASSSLPPFQYF. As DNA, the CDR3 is TGTGCCAGCAGCTCACTCCCCCCCTTCCAGTATTTT.

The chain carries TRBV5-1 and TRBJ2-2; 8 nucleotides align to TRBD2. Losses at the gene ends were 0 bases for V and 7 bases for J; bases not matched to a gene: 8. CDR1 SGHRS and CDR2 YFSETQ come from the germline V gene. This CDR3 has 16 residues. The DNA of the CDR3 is TGCGCCAGCAGCTTGGGTCCGGCGGGGGGCAGCGGGGAGCTGTTTTTT. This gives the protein CASSLGPAGGSGELFF.

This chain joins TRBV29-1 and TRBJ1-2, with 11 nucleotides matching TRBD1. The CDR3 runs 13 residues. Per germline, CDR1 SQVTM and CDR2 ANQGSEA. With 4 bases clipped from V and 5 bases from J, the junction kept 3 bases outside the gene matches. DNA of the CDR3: TGCAGCGTTGGAGGGACAGGGGGGTATGGCTACACCTTC. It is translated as CSVGGTGGYGYTF.

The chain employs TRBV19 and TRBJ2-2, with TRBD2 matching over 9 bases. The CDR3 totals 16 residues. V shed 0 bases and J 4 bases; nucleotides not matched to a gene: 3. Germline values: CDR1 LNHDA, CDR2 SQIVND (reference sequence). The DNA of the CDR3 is TGTGCCAGTAGTATAGATCCAGCGGGGGGCACCGGGGAGCTGTTTTTT. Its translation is CASSIDPAGGTGELFF.